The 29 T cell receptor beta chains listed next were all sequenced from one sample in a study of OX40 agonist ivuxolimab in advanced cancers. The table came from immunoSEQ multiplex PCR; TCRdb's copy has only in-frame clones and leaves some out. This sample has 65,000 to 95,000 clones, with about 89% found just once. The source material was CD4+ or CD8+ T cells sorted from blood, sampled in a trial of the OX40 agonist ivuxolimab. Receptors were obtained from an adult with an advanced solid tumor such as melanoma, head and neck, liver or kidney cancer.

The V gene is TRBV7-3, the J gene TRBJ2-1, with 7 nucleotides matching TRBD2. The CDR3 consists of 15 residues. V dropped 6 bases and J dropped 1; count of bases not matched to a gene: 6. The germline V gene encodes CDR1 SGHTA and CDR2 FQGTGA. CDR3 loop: CASSFLGGSYNEQFF. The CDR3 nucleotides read TGTGCCAGCAGTTTTTTGGGGGGGTCCTACAATGAGCAGTTCTTC.

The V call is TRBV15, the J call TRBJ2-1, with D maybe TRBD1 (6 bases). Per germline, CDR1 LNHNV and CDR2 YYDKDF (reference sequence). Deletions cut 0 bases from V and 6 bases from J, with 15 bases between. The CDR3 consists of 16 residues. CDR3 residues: CATSRDLRRGGNEQFF. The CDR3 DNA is TGTGCCACCAGCAGAGATCTCCGGAGAGGGGGCAATGAGCAGTTCTTC.

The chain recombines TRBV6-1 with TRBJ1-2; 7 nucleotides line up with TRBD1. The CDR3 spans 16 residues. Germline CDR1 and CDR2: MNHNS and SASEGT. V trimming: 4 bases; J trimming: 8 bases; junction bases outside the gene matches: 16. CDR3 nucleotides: TGTGCCAGCAGTGTAGAGGGGACCCAAGGGGGCAAAGGCTACACCTTC. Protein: CASSVEGTQGGKGYTF.

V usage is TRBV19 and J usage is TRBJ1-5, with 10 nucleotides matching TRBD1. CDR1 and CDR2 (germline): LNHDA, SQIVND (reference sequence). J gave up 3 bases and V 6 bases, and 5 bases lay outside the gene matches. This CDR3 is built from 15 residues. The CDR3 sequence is CASRQDRGLNQPQHF. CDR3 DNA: TGTGCCAGTAGACAAGACAGGGGGCTCAATCAGCCCCAGCATTTT. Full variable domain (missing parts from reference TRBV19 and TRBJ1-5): DGGITQSPKYLFRKEGQNVTLSCEQNLNHDAMYWYRQDPGQGLRLIYYSQIVNDFQKGDIAEGYSVSREKKESFPLTVTSAQKNPTAFYLCASRQDRGLNQPQHFGDGTRLSIL.

The CDR3 protein is CASSQSNRDHRPYGYTF. The CDR3 DNA reads TGCGCCAGCAGTCAATCAAACCGGGACCACAGGCCCTATGGCTACACCTTC. V gene TRBV23-1 combines with J gene TRBJ1-2; perhaps TRBD1 as D (5 bases). TRBV23-1 is treated as an ORF (open reading frame) with a function not yet certain. V was cut by 0 bases and J by 4 bases, with 18 bases left in between. The CDR3 sequence is 17 residues long.

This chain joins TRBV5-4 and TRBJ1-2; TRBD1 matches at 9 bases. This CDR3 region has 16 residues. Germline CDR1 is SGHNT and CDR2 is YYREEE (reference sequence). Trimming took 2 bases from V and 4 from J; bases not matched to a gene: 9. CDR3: CASSLLSGTGTYGYTF. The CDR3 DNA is TGTGCCAGCAGCTTACTTTCCGGGACAGGGACCTATGGCTACACCTTC.

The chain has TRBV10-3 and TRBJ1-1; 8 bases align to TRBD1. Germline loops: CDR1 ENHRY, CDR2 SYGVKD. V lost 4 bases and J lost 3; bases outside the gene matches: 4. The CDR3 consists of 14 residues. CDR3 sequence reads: CAISVQGADTEAFF. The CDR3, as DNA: TGTGCCATCAGTGTTCAGGGGGCGGACACTGAAGCTTTCTTT.

The chain's CDR3 is CASSPSFTDTQYF. CDR3 DNA sequence: TGTGCCAGCTCACCTTCGTTCACAGATACGCAGTATTTT. The rearrangement links TRBV18 to TRBJ2-3, with D hard to call. Per the germline V gene, CDR1 is KGHSH and CDR2 is LQKENI. This CDR3 is built from 13 residues. The germline V and J ends were trimmed by 3 bases and 2 bases, with 6 bases remaining between them.

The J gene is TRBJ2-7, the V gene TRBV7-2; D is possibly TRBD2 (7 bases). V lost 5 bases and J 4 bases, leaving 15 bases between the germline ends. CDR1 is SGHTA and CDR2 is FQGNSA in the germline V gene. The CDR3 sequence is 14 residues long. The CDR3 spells CASSPGGRIYEQYF. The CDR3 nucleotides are TGTGCCAGCAGCCCGGGGGGCAGGATTTACGAGCAGTACTTC.

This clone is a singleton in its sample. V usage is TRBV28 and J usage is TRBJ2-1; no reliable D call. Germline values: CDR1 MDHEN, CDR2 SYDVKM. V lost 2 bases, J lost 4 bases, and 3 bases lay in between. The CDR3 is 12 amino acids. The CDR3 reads CASSLQYNEQFF. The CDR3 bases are TGTGCCAGCAGTTTACAGTACAATGAGCAGTTCTTC.

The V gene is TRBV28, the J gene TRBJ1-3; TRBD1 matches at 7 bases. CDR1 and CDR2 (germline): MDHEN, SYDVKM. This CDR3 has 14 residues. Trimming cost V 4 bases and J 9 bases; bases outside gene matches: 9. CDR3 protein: CASSSDRVFGTIYF. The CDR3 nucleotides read TGTGCCAGCAGTTCAGACAGGGTTTTCGGCACCATATATTTT.

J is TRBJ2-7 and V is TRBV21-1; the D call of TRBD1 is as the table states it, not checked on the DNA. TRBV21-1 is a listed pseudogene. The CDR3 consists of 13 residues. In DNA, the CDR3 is TGTGCCAGCATAAGACAGGGGGTTTACGAGCAGTACTTC. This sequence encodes CASIRQGVYEQYF.

CDR3 nucleotides: TGTGCCAGCAGTTACTCACAGGGGGAAACCGTCTACGAGCAGTACTTC. Amino acid sequence: CASSYSQGETVYEQYF. This chain uses TRBV6-5 with TRBJ2-7, with 8 bases aligning to TRBD1. Germline lookup yields CDR1 MNHEY and CDR2 SVGAGI. The V gene end was trimmed by 0 bases and the J gene end by 3 bases; junction bases not matched to a gene: 7. CDR3 length: 16 amino acids.

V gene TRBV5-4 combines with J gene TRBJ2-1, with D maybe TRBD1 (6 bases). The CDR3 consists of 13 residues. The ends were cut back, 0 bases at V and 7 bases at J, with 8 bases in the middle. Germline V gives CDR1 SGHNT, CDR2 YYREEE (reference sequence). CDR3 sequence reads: CASSLDRENEQFF. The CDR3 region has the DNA TGTGCCAGCAGCTTGGACAGGGAGAATGAGCAGTTCTTC.

The CDR3 loop is CSVYSGSRYEQYF. Written as DNA, the CDR3 is TGCAGCGTTTATAGCGGGAGTCGCTACGAGCAGTACTTC. This rearrangement joins TRBV29-1 to TRBJ2-7; TRBD2 agrees at 9 bases. The CDR3 has 13 amino acids. The V and J ends lost 5 bases and 3 bases, in that order; junction bases with no gene match: 5. CDR1 and CDR2 (germline): SQVTM, ANQGSEA.

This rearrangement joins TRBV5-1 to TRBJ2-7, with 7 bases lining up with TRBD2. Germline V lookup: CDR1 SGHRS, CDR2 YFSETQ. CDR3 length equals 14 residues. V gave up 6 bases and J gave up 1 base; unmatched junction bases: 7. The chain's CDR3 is CASTLTSSSYEQYF. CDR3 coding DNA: TGCGCCAGCACCCTGACTAGCAGTTCCTACGAGCAGTACTTC.

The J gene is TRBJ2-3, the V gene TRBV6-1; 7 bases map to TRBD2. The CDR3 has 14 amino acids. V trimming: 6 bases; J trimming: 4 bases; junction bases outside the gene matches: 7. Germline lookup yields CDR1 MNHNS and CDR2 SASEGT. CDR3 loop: CASRLLRGADTQYF. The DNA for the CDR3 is TGTGCCAGCAGATTACTTCGGGGGGCAGATACGCAGTATTTT.

The CDR3 nucleotides are TGTGCCAGCAGCTTCAATAATTCACCCCTCCACTTT. Translated: CASSFNNSPLHF. J is TRBJ1-6 and V is TRBV5-4; D unclear. The length of the CDR3 is 12 residues. Trimming stripped 2 bases from V and 5 bases from J, with 2 bases between. Per the germline V gene, CDR1 is SGHNT and CDR2 is YYREEE (reference sequence). Combining the CDR3 with reference TRBV5-4 and TRBJ1-6 gives the whole variable domain ETGVTQSPTHLIKTRGQQVTLRCSSQSGHNTVSWYQQALGQGPQFIFQYYREEENGRGNFPPRFSGLQFPNYSSELNVNALELDDSALYLCASSFNNSPLHFGNGTRLTVT.

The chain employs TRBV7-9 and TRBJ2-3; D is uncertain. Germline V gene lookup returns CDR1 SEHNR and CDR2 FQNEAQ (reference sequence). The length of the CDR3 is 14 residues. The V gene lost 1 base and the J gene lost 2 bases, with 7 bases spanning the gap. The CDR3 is CASSLGYPTDTQYF. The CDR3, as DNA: TGTGCCAGCAGCTTAGGATACCCCACAGATACGCAGTATTTT.

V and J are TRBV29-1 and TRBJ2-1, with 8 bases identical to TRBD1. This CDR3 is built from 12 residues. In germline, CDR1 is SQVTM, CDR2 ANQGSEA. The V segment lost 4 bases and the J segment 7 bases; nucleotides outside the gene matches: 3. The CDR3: CSVAGQGNEQFF. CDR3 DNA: TGCAGCGTTGCTGGACAGGGAAATGAGCAGTTCTTC.

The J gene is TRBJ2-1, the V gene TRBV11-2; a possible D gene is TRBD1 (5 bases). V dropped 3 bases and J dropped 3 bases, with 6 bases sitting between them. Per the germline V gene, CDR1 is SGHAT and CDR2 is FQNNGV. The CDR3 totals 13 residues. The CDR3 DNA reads TGTGCCAGCAGCTTGACAGTCTACAATGAGCAGTTCTTC. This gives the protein CASSLTVYNEQFF.

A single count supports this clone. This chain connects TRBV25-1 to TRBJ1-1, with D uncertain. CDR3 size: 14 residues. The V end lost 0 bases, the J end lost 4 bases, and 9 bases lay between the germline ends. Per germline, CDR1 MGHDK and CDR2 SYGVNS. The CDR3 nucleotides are TGTGCCAGCAGTGAATATCAGGAAGGCACTGAAGCTTTCTTT. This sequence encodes CASSEYQEGTEAFF.

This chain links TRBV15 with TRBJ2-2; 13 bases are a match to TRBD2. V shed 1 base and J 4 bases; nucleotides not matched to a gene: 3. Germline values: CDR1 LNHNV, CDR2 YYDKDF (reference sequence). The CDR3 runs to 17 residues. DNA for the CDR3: TGTGCCACCAGCAGAGGTGGACTAGCGGGGGTCACCGGGGAGCTGTTTTTT. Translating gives CATSRGGLAGVTGELFF.

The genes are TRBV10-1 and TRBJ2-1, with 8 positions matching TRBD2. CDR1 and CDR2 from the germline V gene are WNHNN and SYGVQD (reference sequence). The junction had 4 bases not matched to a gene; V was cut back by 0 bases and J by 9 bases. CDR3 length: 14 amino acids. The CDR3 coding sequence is TGCGCCAGCAGTGAGTCGGCGGGAGGTACTGAGCAGTTCTTC. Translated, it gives CASSESAGGTEQFF.

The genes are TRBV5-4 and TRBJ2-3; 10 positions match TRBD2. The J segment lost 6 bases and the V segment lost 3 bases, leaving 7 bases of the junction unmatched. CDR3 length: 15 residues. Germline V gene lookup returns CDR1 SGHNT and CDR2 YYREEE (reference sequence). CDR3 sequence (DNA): TGTGCCAGCAGCTCACTAGCGGGGATTGCTGATACGCAGTATTTT. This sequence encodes CASSSLAGIADTQYF. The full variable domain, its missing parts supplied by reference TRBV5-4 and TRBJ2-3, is ETGVTQSPTHLIKTRGQQVTLRCSSQSGHNTVSWYQQALGQGPQFIFQYYREEENGRGNFPPRFSGLQFPNYSSELNVNALELDDSALYLCASSSLAGIADTQYFGPGTRLTVL.

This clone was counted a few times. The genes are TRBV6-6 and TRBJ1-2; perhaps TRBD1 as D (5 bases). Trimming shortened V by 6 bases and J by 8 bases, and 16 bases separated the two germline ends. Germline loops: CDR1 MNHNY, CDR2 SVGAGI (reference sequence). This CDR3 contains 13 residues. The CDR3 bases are TGTGCCAGCAGGCCCGGGGCGAGGAGCGGCTACACCTTC. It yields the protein CASRPGARSGYTF.

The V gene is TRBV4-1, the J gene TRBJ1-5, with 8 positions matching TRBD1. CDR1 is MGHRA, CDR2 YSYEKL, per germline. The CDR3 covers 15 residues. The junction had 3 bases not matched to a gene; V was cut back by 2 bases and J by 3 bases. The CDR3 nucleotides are TGCGCCAGCAGCCAACCGGACAGGGACAATCAGCCCCAGCATTTT. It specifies CASSQPDRDNQPQHF.

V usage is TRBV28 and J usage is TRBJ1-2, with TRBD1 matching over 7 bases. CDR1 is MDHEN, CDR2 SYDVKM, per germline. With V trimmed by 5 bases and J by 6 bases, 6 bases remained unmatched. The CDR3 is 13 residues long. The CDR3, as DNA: TGTGCCAGCAGTACCGGGACAGCTCATGGCTACACCTTC. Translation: CASSTGTAHGYTF.

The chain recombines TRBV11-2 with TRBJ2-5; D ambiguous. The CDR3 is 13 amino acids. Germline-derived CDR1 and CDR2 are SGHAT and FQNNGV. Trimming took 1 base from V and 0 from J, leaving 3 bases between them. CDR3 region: CASSLGYQETQYF. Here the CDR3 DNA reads TGTGCCAGCAGCTTAGGATACCAAGAGACCCAGTACTTC.